The rows below give T cell receptor beta chains drawn from one sample of a study of CD8 T cells in Susac syndrome. TCRdb analysed the immunoSEQ multiplex PCR reads with MiXCR anew, one entry per CDR3 protein. Of about 130,000 distinct CDR3 sequences listed, 90% to 95% are singletons. Material for sequencing was CD4+ T cells from PBMCs. The receptors here all came from a human donor in good health. CDR3s include the opening cysteine and the closing phenylalanine or tryptophan. The order of the fields is V gene, clone size, J gene, CDR3 protein. A clone size is listed for some rows: how often the clone was seen (once, few, many), or a class if it is expanded.

v_call: TRBV20-1; clone_size: .; j_call: TRBJ1-1; cdr3_aa: CSARDASGSNTEAFF
v_call: TRBV7-8; clone_size: .; j_call: TRBJ2-3; cdr3_aa: CASSRRQGGTDTQYF
v_call: TRBV2; clone_size: .; j_call: TRBJ2-1; cdr3_aa: CASTTDRGFNEQFF
v_call: TRBV2; clone_size: .; j_call: TRBJ2-2; cdr3_aa: CASSPGPGVTGDLFF
v_call: TRBV9; clone_size: .; j_call: TRBJ1-1; cdr3_aa: CASSVQAGTEAFF
v_call: TRBV4-1; clone_size: .; j_call: TRBJ2-7; cdr3_aa: CASSQDWSASSYEQYF
v_call: TRBV6-6; clone_size: .; j_call: TRBJ2-2; cdr3_aa: CASTGIWDTGELFF
v_call: TRBV28; clone_size: .; j_call: TRBJ2-7; cdr3_aa: CASDSPGGSSYEQYF
v_call: TRBV5-1; clone_size: few; j_call: TRBJ2-5; cdr3_aa: CASSLGGTQETQYF
v_call: TRBV6-2/TRBV6-3; clone_size: .; j_call: TRBJ2-1; cdr3_aa: CASRPLRLRNNEQFF
v_call: TRBV25-1; clone_size: .; j_call: TRBJ1-1; cdr3_aa: CASRDSPNTEAFF
v_call: TRBV3-1; clone_size: .; j_call: TRBJ2-1; cdr3_aa: CASSSTGTSGSAYNEQFF
v_call: TRBV28; clone_size: .; j_call: TRBJ1-2; cdr3_aa: CASSFGLDYGYTF
v_call: TRBV7-9; clone_size: .; j_call: TRBJ2-3; cdr3_aa: CASSLTRGKDTQYF
v_call: TRBV19; clone_size: .; j_call: TRBJ2-1; cdr3_aa: CASSPSGLAGGRFNEQFF
v_call: TRBV29-1; clone_size: .; j_call: TRBJ1-2; cdr3_aa: CSVADSTYGYTF
v_call: TRBV30; clone_size: once; j_call: TRBJ1-4; cdr3_aa: CAWSVRSGGNEKLFF
v_call: TRBV29-1; clone_size: once; j_call: TRBJ2-7; cdr3_aa: CGVAGFGQGYEQYF
v_call: TRBV7-2; clone_size: .; j_call: TRBJ2-5; cdr3_aa: CASSLERGLQETQYF
v_call: TRBV29-1; clone_size: .; j_call: TRBJ1-4; cdr3_aa: CSVNPTNEKLFF
v_call: TRBV6-5; clone_size: .; j_call: TRBJ2-7; cdr3_aa: CASSYSNAEQYF
v_call: TRBV11-2; clone_size: .; j_call: TRBJ2-2; cdr3_aa: CASSLGRGLADTGELFF
v_call: TRBV2; clone_size: .; j_call: TRBJ2-7; cdr3_aa: CAGRLAGFYEQYF
v_call: TRBV27; clone_size: once; j_call: TRBJ2-2; cdr3_aa: CASSSVAGGPTGELFF
v_call: TRBV19; clone_size: .; j_call: TRBJ2-3; cdr3_aa: CASSTSGRSADTQYF
v_call: TRBV6-2/TRBV6-3; clone_size: .; j_call: TRBJ2-7; cdr3_aa: CASVNPGRSYEQYF
v_call: TRBV25-1; clone_size: .; j_call: TRBJ2-7; cdr3_aa: CASRGQSFYEQYF